This TCR beta chain came from a study of early T cells in non-severe SARS-CoV-2 infection. CDR3 length: 12 amino acids. With 0 bases removed from V and 8 bases from J, the gap between germline ends came to 7 bases. Germline-derived CDR1 and CDR2 are WNHNN and SYGVQD (reference sequence). Via MiXCR, TCRdb re-called the 5' RACE reads, giving one row per CDR3 protein. The data show roughly 70,000 distinct CDR3 sequences, with about 12% seen just once and roughly 1.3% held by the top ten. This clonotype was seen ten or more times. Sequenced material: whole blood. This receptor was taken from an adult who was a healthcare worker with PCR-confirmed SARS-CoV-2 infection or an uninfected control (not recorded which). This chain connects TRBV10-1 to TRBJ1-1; TRBD1 might be the D (5 bases). The CDR3 DNA follows: TGCGCCAGCAGTGAGTCAGGGACCGAAGCTTTCTTT. This gives the protein CASSESGTEAFF.